The 16 T cell receptor beta chains below come from one sample, sequenced in a study of regulatory T cells in long-lasting Graves disease. The time point denotes: persistent/refractory GD, antithyroid drugs over 5 years with positive TRAb. PBMC RNA was the source of the TCR library. Sequencing libraries for TCR beta were prepared with iRepertoire HTBI primers and Arm-PCR of CDR3 regions. TCRdb re-called the multiplex PCR reads with MiXCR, one entry per CDR3 protein. The data contain some 340,000 distinct CDR3 sequences, approximately 25% of them seen just once; the ten biggest clones take up approximately 30%. The material was peripheral blood mononuclear cells (PBMCs), obtained when the disease was refractory, from a patient treated with antithyroid drugs. All receptors come from a woman in her 40s with Graves disease.

This rearrangement joins TRBV20-1 to TRBJ1-5; no firm D call. V lost 0 bases, J lost 0 bases, and 9 bases lay in between. The CDR3 runs 15 residues. Germline V gene sequence: CDR1 DFQATT, CDR2 SNEGSKA (reference sequence). The CDR3 sequence is CSARDGQNSNQPQHF. The CDR3 DNA is TGCAGTGCTAGAGATGGGCAAAATAGCAATCAGCCCCAGCATTTT.

About this clonotype: A much larger clone differs from this one at a single base, so this may be a read error. The CDR3 nucleotides are TGTGCCAGCAGTCGACAGGGGCTGGGGATTAATGAAAAACTGTTTTTT. This sequence encodes CASSRQGLGINEKLFF. This sequence joins TRBV2 and TRBJ1-4; 8 bases are shared with TRBD1. Germline loops: CDR1 SNHLY, CDR2 FYNNEI. The CDR3 is made up of 16 amino acids. The J segment lost 4 bases and the V segment lost 5 bases, leaving 9 bases of the junction unmatched.

The chain has TRBV2 and TRBJ2-7; tentatively, D is TRBD2 (5 bases). V was cut by 3 bases and J by 3 bases, with 9 bases left in between. Germline CDR1 and CDR2: SNHLY and FYNNEI. The CDR3 sequence is 13 residues long. The CDR3 loop is CASSDTDYYEQYF. CDR3 bases: TGTGCCAGCAGTGATACTGACTACTACGAGCAGTACTTC.

This clonotype appeared many times. The rearrangement uses TRBV10-2 and TRBJ2-5; 8 bases align to TRBD2. The CDR3 contains 14 residues. Germline V CDR1 and CDR2: WSHSY, SAAADI. V shed 6 bases and J 5 bases; nucleotides not matched to a gene: 8. In DNA, the CDR3 is TGCGCCAGCAGGGGAATAGCGGGAAGGGAGACCCAGTACTTC. Its translation: CASRGIAGRETQYF.

The gene calls are TRBV6-1 and TRBJ1-1; 10 bases agree with TRBD1. V was clipped by 5 bases and J by 0 bases; unmatched bases: 6. Germline V gene sequence: CDR1 MNHNS, CDR2 SASEGT. The CDR3 sequence is 16 residues long. The CDR3 is CASSHTDRGMNTEAFF. Written as DNA, the CDR3 is TGTGCCAGCAGTCACACGGACAGGGGGATGAACACTGAAGCTTTCTTT.

On this clonotype: A read error is possible here, since a much larger clone lies one base away. V usage is TRBV6-5 and J usage is TRBJ2-5; a weak D match, TRBD2 (6 bases). The CDR3 sequence is 14 residues long. Germline lookup yields CDR1 MNHEY and CDR2 SVGAGI. With 2 bases removed from V and 5 bases from J, the gap between germline ends came to 12 bases. For the CDR3, the DNA is TGTGCCAGCAGTTACGGGAGGATCGGGGAGACCCAGTACTTC. Its protein product is CASSYGRIGETQYF.

This clonotype has only a few counts. The chain links TRBV11-2 to TRBJ2-1; tentative D call: TRBD1 (6 bases). This CDR3 comprises 17 residues. V lost 1 base to trimming and J lost 1 base, with 14 bases between them. The germline V gene has CDR1 SGHAT and CDR2 FQNNGV. CDR3 protein: CASSLGTGLPSYNEQFF. CDR3 sequence (DNA): TGTGCCAGCAGCTTAGGAACAGGGTTACCTTCCTACAATGAGCAGTTCTTC. The complete variable domain, with remaining parts taken from reference TRBV11-2 and TRBJ2-1, reads EAGVAQSPRYKIIEKRQSVAFWCNPISGHATLYWYQQILGQGPKLLIQFQNNGVVDDSQLPKDRFSAERLKGVDSTLKIQPAKLEDSAVYLCASSLGTGLPSYNEQFFGPGTRLTVL.

As regards this clonotype: Only one base separates this from a far larger clonotype, so it likely reflects a read error. The chain uses TRBV6-6 and TRBJ1-2; 7 bases align to TRBD1. CDR3 length: 16 residues. Germline V gives CDR1 MNHNY, CDR2 SVGAGI (reference sequence). The CDR3 DNA reads as TGTGCCATCAGTTACTCGGTGCAGGGGGACCTCTATGGCTACACCTTC. It specifies CAISYSVQGDLYGYTF.

This clonotype has only one observation. This CDR3 is CASSFGGGTQETQYF. In nucleotides, the CDR3 is TGTGCCAGCAGCTTTGGCGGGGGGACGCAAGAGACCCAGTACTTC. V and J are TRBV7-9 and TRBJ2-5; TRBD2 matches 8 bases. Looked up from germline, CDR1 is SEHNR and CDR2 is FQNEAQ (reference sequence). The CDR3 has 15 amino acids. V was pared by 3 bases and J by 2 bases, with 5 bases of the junction left unmatched. The full variable domain, rest sourced from reference TRBV7-9 and TRBJ2-5, is DTGVSQNPRHKITKRGQNVTFRCDPISEHNRLYWYRQTLGQGPEFLTYFQNEAQLEKSRLLSDRFSAERPKGSFSTLEIQRTEQGDSAMYLCASSFGGGTQETQYFGPGTRLLVL.

The chain joins TRBV19 to TRBJ1-5; D uncertain. CDR1 and CDR2 from the germline V gene are LNHDA and SQIVND (reference sequence). V dropped 3 bases and J dropped 0 bases, with 9 bases sitting between them. The CDR3 runs to 15 residues. The CDR3 sequence: CASSIRQYSNQPQHF. The CDR3 bases are TGTGCCAGTAGTATCCGCCAATATAGCAATCAGCCCCAGCATTTT.

This clonotype was recorded at least ten times. The chain employs TRBV7-9 and TRBJ1-1, with no clear D. CDR3 length: 12 amino acids. The V gene's germline CDR1 is SEHNR and CDR2 FQNEAQ (reference sequence). V gave up 8 bases and J gave up 6 bases, with 13 bases separating them. The CDR3 coding sequence is TGTGCCAGCGGCCCATTGTTGGCTGAAGCTTTCTTT. This translates into CASGPLLAEAFF.

This clonotype has more than one count but fewer than ten. The CDR3 protein is CASSQEGTGGRSPLHF. The CDR3 DNA follows: TGTGCCAGCAGCCAAGAGGGGACAGGGGGCCGTTCACCCCTCCACTTT. The chain recombines TRBV14 with TRBJ1-6, with 12 bases identical to TRBD1. The CDR3 has 16 residues. Trimming took 0 bases from V and 9 from J; bases not matched to a gene: 3. Germline V CDR1 and CDR2: SGHDN, FVKESK.

V gene TRBV19 combines with J gene TRBJ2-3; D unresolved. The germline V and J ends were trimmed by 0 bases and 5 bases, with 12 bases remaining between them. CDR1 and CDR2 from the germline V gene are LNHDA and SQIVND (reference sequence). This CDR3 contains 15 residues. CDR3 nucleotide sequence: TGTGCCAGTAGTATAGATCGCGACCGGAGAGATACGCAGTATTTT. This sequence encodes CASSIDRDRRDTQYF.

This clonotype has at least ten counts. The chain uses TRBV2 and TRBJ1-6; D gene unclear. The V end lost 6 bases, the J end lost 10 bases, and 19 bases lay between the germline ends. The CDR3 has 15 amino acids. Germline V gene lookup returns CDR1 SNHLY and CDR2 FYNNEI. CDR3 DNA: TGTGCCAGCAGGACTCAGGACGGGCCGGGCTCACCCCTCCACTTT. Protein product: CASRTQDGPGSPLHF.

The rearrangement links TRBV20-1 to TRBJ2-3; either TRBD1 or TRBD2 may supply D (5 bases each). The length of the CDR3 is 12 residues. The germline CDR1 and CDR2 sequences are DFQATT and SNEGSKA (reference sequence). CDR3 sequence reads: CNTGRGGDTQYF. In DNA, the CDR3 is TGCAATACCGGACGTGGGGGAGATACGCAGTATTTT.

This clonotype was seen repeatedly, ten times or more. The chain is built from TRBV19 and TRBJ2-7; D may be TRBD1 or TRBD2 (5 bases each). Between the trimmed V and J ends, which lost 7 bases and 7 bases, there was a span of 17 bases. The CDR3 runs to 13 residues. In germline, CDR1 is LNHDA, CDR2 SQIVND (reference sequence). The CDR3 region is CASTPGPAGEQYF. In nucleotides, the CDR3 is TGTGCCAGTACGCCGGGACCCGCAGGTGAGCAGTACTTC.